The sample holds a few counts of the clone carrying this T cell receptor beta chain. This sample is part of a study of T cells in Graves' hyperthyroidism and ophthalmopathy. TCR beta CDR3 region amplification was performed from RNA transcripts. HTBI primers were used for first-round RT-PCR of the TCR CDR3. TCRdb re-analysed the multiplex PCR reads in MiXCR, keeping a single row per CDR3 protein. The sample has fewer than 900,000 distinct CDR3 sequences; roughly 20% are singletons. Newly diagnosed hyperthyroidism, duration under 2 months, in patients aged 18 to 65. The germline V and J ends were trimmed by 2 bases and 7 bases, with 12 bases remaining between them. CDR1 and CDR2 (germline): SNHLY, FYNNEI. The CDR3 loop spans 15 amino acids.

The clonotype was recovered from a woman aged 50 to 65 with Graves' hyperthyroidism that later progressed to Graves' ophthalmopathy. Sequenced input: blood. The chain recombines TRBV2 with TRBJ1-6; D gene ambiguous. The DNA of the CDR3 is TGTGCCAGCAGTGAAATATTCGGAATGAATTCACCCCTCCACTTT. Translating gives CASSEIFGMNSPLHF.